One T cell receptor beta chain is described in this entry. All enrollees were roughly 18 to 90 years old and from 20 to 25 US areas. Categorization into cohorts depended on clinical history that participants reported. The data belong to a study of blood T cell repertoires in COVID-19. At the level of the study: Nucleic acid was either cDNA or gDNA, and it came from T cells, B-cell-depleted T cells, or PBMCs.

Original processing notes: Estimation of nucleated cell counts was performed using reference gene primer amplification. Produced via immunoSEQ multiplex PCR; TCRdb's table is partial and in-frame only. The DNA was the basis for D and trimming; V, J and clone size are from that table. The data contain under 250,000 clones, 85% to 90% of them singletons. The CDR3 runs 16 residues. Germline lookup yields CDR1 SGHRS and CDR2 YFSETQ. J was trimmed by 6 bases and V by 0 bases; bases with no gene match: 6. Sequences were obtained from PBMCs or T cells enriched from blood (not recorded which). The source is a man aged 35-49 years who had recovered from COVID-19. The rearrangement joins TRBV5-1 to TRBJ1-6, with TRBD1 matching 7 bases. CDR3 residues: CASSLGGGRGNSPLHF. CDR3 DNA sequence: TGCGCCAGCAGCTTGGGAGGGGGCAGGGGTAATTCACCCCTCCACTTT.